This TCR beta chain was profiled in a study of cytomegalovirus exposure and HLA in healthy donors. The donors were members of the validation cohort comprising approximately 120 subjects, separate from the approximately 710-subject first cohort. Remarks on this clone: What it binds is unknown.

Sequencing used immunoSEQ multiplex PCR; TCRdb keeps in-frame clones, though not all of them. Among under 75,000 clones listed, around four fifths were seen once. Broader study findings: The study flagged some 170 TCR beta chains as cytomegalovirus-associated. Later, an analysis found that TCR clusters from the first cohort tended to co-occur in the 110 or so validation repertoires. Reports indicated that the classifier achieved high specificity and sensitivity in diagnosing cytomegalovirus status.

Germline assignment: CDR1 MNHNS and CDR2 SASEGT. With V trimmed by 2 bases and J by 0 bases, 1 base remained unmatched. This CDR3 contains 15 residues. The V and J genes are TRBV6-1 and TRBJ2-4; 7 positions agree with TRBD2. Material for sequencing was PBMCs. The TCR was taken from a man younger than 45 in good health and CMV-seronegative. CDR3: CASSESGVAKNIQYF. The CDR3 DNA sequence: TGTGCCAGCAGTGAAAGCGGGGTAGCCAAAAACATTCAGTACTTC.